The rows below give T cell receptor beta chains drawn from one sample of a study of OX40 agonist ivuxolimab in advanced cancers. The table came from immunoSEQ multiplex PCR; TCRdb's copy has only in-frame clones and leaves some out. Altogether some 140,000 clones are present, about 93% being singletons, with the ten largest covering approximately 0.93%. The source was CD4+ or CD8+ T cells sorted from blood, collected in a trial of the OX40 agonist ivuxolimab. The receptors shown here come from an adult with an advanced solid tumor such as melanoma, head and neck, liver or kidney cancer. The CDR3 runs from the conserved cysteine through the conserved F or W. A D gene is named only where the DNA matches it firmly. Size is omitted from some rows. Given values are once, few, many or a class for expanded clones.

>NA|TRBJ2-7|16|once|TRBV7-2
TGTGCCAGCAGCCCCGGGGTAGCGATGGCCTCCTACGAGCAGTACTTC
CASSPGVAMASYEQYF
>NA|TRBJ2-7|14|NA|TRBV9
TGTGCCAGCAGCGTGTCGTATAGTCCCTACGAGCAGTACTTC
CASSVSYSPYEQYF
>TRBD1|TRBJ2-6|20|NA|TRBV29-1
TGCAGCGTTTCCTCGGGACAGGGGTTTGAATTGGTCTCTGGGGCCAACGTCCTGACTTTC
CSVSSGQGFELVSGANVLTF
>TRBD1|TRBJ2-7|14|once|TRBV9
TGTGCCAGCAGCGCCCGGACAGGTGCCTACGAGCAGTACTTC
CASSARTGAYEQYF
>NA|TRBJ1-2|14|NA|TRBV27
TGTGCCAGCAGTTTAAGGACACTAAGCGGGGGCTACACCTTC
CASSLRTLSGGYTF
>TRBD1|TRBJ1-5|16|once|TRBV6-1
TGTGCCAGCAGTGTACGGACAGGGGGGATCAATCAGCCCCAGCATTTT
CASSVRTGGINQPQHF
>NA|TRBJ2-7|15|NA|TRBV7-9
TGTGCCAGCAGCTCTCAGGGCCCTCGCTCCTACGAGCAGTACTTC
CASSSQGPRSYEQYF
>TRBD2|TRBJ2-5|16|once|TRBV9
TGTGCCAGCAGCGCGGAGGGACTAGCCCTCCGGGAGACCCAGTACTTC
CASSAEGLALRETQYF
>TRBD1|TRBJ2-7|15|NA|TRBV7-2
TGTGCCAGCAGCTTAGCAGGGGGCGCCTATGGGGAGCAGTACTTC
CASSLAGGAYGEQYF
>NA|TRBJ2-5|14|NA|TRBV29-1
TGCAGCGCTGAAGGGGCACTGACGGGAGAGACCCAGTACTTC
CSAEGALTGETQYF
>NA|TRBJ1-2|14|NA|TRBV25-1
TGTGCCAGCGCCCAAGCAGCCGCCACCTATGGCTACACCTTC
CASAQAAATYGYTF
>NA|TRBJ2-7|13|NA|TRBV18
TGTGCCAGCTCCTCGGGCGCCGGCTACGAGCAGTACTTC
CASSSGAGYEQYF
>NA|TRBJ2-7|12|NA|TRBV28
TGTGCCAGCAGCTTAATGATCTACGAGCAGTACTTC
CASSLMIYEQYF
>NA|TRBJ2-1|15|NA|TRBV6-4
TGTGCCAGCAGTGAGACCGGGGACCCCTACAATGAGCAGTTCTTC
CASSETGDPYNEQFF
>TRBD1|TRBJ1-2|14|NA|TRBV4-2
TGTGCCAGCAGCTGGGACAGAAAGAACTATGGCTACACCTTC
CASSWDRKNYGYTF
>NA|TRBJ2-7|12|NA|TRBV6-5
TGTGCCAGCAGATCGGACCTCTACGAGCAGTACTTC
CASRSDLYEQYF
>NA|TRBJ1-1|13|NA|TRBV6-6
TGTGCCAGCAGGGATCAGGGATTCACTGAAGCTTTCTTT
CASRDQGFTEAFF
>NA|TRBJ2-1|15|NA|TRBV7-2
TGTGCCAGCAGCCCTCGCCGGGACTCCTACAATGAGCAGTTCTTC
CASSPRRDSYNEQFF
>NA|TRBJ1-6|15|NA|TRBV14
TGTGCCAGCAGCCGAGCCCAGGGAAGCAATTCACCCCTCCACTTT
CASSRAQGSNSPLHF
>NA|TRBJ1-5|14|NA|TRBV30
TGTGCCTGGACCAGGACAGAGGGTAATCAGCCCCAGCATTTT
CAWTRTEGNQPQHF
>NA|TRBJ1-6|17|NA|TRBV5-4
TGTGCCAGCAGCTTGGTTTTGGCGAGCTCCTATAATTCACCCCTCCACTTT
CASSLVLASSYNSPLHF
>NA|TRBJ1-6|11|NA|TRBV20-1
TGCAGTGCTAGACAGGGTCCACCCCTCCACTTT
CSARQGPPLHF
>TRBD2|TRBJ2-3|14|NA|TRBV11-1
TGTGCCAGCAGCCCCACTAGCGGGAGAGATACGCAGTATTTT
CASSPTSGRDTQYF
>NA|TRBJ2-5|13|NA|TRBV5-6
TGTGCCAGCACCCGGTGGAGCGTAGAGACCCAGTACTTC
CASTRWSVETQYF
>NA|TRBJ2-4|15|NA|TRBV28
TGTGCCAGCAGTCCCCAGGGGCTGGGCAAAAACATTCAGTACTTC
CASSPQGLGKNIQYF
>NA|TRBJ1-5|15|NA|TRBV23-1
TGCGCCAGCAGTCACGTTCTCCAAGACAATCAGCCCCAGCATTTT
CASSHVLQDNQPQHF
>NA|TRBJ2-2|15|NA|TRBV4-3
TGCGCCAGCACATACGGCGGGGCAAACACCGGGGAGCTGTTTTTT
CASTYGGANTGELFF
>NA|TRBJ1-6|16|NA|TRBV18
TGTGCCAGCTCACCATACTCCAGCTCCTATAATTCACCCCTCCACTTT
CASSPYSSSYNSPLHF
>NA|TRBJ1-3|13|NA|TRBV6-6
TGTGCCAGCAGTTACTCGACCGGAAACACCATATATTTT
CASSYSTGNTIYF
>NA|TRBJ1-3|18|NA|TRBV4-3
TGCGCCAGCAGCCAAGGGTTTGAAGGGTGGAGCTCTGGAAACACCATATATTTT
CASSQGFEGWSSGNTIYF
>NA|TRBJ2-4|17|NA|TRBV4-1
TGCGCCAGCAGCCAAGTCGGGTTCCCCCTGGCCAAAAACATTCAGTACTTC
CASSQVGFPLAKNIQYF
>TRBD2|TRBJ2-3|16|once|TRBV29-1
TGCAGCGTTGAAACCCAAACTAGCGCCAGCACAGATACGCAGTATTTT
CSVETQTSASTDTQYF
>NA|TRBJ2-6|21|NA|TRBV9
TGTGCCAGCAGCCTTGCACCCCAAAATACAGGACTAAACTCTGGGGCCAACGTCCTGACTTTC
CASSLAPQNTGLNSGANVLTF
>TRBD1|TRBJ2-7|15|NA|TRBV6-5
TGTGCCAGCAGTGCGGACAGGGCCTGGGTTTACGAGCAGTACTTC
CASSADRAWVYEQYF
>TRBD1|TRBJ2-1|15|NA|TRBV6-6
TGTGCCAGCAGTTACCCCAGACAGGGGGCAGTTGAGCAGTTCTTC
CASSYPRQGAVEQFF
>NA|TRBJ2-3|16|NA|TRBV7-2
TGTGCCAGCAGCTTAATGGTCCTGGGGGGCACAGATACGCAGTATTTT
CASSLMVLGGTDTQYF
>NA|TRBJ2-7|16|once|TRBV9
TGTGCCAGCAGCGTAGGCCCAGCGGCTAGCTCCTACGAGCAGTACTTC
CASSVGPAASSYEQYF
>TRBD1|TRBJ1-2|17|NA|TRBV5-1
TGCGCCAGCAGCTCCGGGATACGACAGGGAGCTAACTATGGCTACACCTTC
CASSSGIRQGANYGYTF
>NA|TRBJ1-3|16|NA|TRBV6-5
TGTGCCAGCAGTTATAGAGCCCGGACAGCTGGAAACACCATATATTTT
CASSYRARTAGNTIYF
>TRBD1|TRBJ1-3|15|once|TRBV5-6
TGTGCCAGCAGCTACGGACAGGGAACTGGAAACACCATATATTTT
CASSYGQGTGNTIYF
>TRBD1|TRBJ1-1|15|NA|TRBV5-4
TGTGCCAGCAGCCTCGTCGACAGGGGAGCCGCTGAAGCTTTCTTT
CASSLVDRGAAEAFF
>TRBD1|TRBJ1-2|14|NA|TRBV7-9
TGTGCCAGCAGTAATACAGGGGCTAACTATGGCTACACCTTC
CASSNTGANYGYTF
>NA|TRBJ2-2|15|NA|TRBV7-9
TGTGCCAGCAGCCTTGGCGGGGCGAACACCGGGGAGCTGTTTTTT
CASSLGGANTGELFF
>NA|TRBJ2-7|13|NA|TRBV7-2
TGTGCCAGCAGCCCCGCCGGGACCTACGAGCAGTACTTC
CASSPAGTYEQYF
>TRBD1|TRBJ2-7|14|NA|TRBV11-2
TGTGCCAGCAGGTCCGGGACAGGGGGCGGCGAGCAGTACTTC
CASRSGTGGGEQYF
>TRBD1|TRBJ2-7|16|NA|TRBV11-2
TGTGCCAGCAGCTCCTGGACAGGGGGTTACTCCTACGAGCAGTACTTC
CASSSWTGGYSYEQYF
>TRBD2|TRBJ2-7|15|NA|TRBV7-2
TGTGCCAGCAGCCTCCAGCGGGAGGGCTCCTACGAGCAGTACTTC
CASSLQREGSYEQYF
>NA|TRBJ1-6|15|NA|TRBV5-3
TGTGCCAGCAGCCCCTGGCGGGGGACTAATTCACCCCTCCACTTT
CASSPWRGTNSPLHF
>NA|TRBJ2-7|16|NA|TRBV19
TGTGCCAGTAGTATCCTCCCGGGACACGGGGGCTACGAGCAGTACTTC
CASSILPGHGGYEQYF
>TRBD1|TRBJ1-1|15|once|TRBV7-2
TGTGCCAGCAGCCCGACAGGGGGTAGGAACACTGAAGCTTTCTTT
CASSPTGGRNTEAFF
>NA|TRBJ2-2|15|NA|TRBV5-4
TGTGCCAGCAGCTTACGGGGCGCGAACACCGGGGAGCTGTTTTTT
CASSLRGANTGELFF
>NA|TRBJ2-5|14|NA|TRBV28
TGTGCCAGCAGTGTTAGTTGGAACCAAGAGACCCAGTACTTC
CASSVSWNQETQYF
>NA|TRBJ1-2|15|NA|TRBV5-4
TGTGCCAGCAGCGCCGGTCATTCCTTTACCTATGGCTACACCTTC
CASSAGHSFTYGYTF
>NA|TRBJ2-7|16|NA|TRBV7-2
TGTGCCAGCAGCCCCCCGGCGGGGACCGCCTCCTACGAGCAGTACTTC
CASSPPAGTASYEQYF
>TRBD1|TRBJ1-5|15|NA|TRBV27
TGTGCCAGCAGTTTAGGGGACAGTAGCAATCAGCCCCAGCATTTT
CASSLGDSSNQPQHF